The subject of this entry is one T cell receptor (beta chain). The data are from a study of shared clonotypes between healthy human individuals. Donors were healthy HIV-negative adults without recently reported acute infections or vaccinations. Measured with immunoSEQ multiplex PCR; TCRdb has only the in-frame clones, and not every one. Of hundreds of thousands of clones in the sample, 90% to 96% were seen once. The germline CDR1 and CDR2 sequences are SGDLS and YYNGEE. The CDR3 extends over 15 amino acids. With V trimmed by 3 bases and J by 3 bases, 8 bases remained unmatched. The clonotype originates from a woman under 40 in good health. The sequenced material came from naive CD4+ T cells sorted from blood. Subset described: CD45RA+ positively selected. V and J are TRBV9 and TRBJ1-2; the match to TRBD1 covers 7 bases. The CDR3 nucleotides read TGTGCCAGCAGCGCGGTACAGGGGCCCTACTATGGCTACACCTTC. The encoded protein is CASSAVQGPYYGYTF.